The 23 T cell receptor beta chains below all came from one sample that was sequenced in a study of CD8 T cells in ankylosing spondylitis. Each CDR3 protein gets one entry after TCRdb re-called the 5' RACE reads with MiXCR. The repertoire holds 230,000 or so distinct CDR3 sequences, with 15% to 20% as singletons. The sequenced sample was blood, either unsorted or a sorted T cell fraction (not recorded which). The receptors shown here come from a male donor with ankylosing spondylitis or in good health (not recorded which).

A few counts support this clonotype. The chain's CDR3 is CSVESSGKAHGELFF. The CDR3, as DNA: TGCAGCGTTGAGAGTAGCGGGAAAGCGCACGGGGAGCTGTTTTTT. This rearrangement joins TRBV29-1 to TRBJ2-2; the match to TRBD2 covers 8 bases. After removal of 3 bases from V and 7 bases from J, the junction contained 10 bases not matched to a gene. The CDR3 contains 15 residues. From germline, CDR1 is SQVTM and CDR2 ANQGSEA.

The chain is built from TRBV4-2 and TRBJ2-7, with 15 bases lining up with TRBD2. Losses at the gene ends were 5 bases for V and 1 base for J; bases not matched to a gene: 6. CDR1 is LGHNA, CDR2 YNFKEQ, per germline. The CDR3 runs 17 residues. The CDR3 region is CASSEGLAGGLSYEQYF. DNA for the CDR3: TGTGCCAGCAGCGAGGGACTAGCGGGGGGCCTTTCCTACGAGCAGTACTTC.

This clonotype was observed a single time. This CDR3 reads CASSNLTSGSNEQFF. CDR3 nucleotide sequence: TGTGCCAGCAGCAATCTGACTAGCGGGAGTAATGAGCAGTTCTTC. The chain links TRBV7-9 to TRBJ2-1, with TRBD2 matching 12 bases. V trimming: 5 bases; J trimming: 7 bases; junction bases outside the gene matches: 6. CDR1 is SEHNR, CDR2 FQNEAQ, per germline (reference sequence). The CDR3 has 15 residues. The full variable domain, its missing parts supplied by reference TRBV7-9 and TRBJ2-1, is DTGVSQNPRHKITKRGQNVTFRCDPISEHNRLYWYRQTLGQGPEFLTYFQNEAQLEKSRLLSDRFSAERPKGSFSTLEIQRTEQGDSAMYLCASSNLTSGSNEQFFGPGTRLTVL.

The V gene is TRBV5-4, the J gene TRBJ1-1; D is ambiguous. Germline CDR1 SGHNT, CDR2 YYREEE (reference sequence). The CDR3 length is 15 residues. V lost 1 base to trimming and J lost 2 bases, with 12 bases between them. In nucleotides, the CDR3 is TGTGCCAGCAGCTTGCTCACCCGGGGTAACACTGAAGCTTTCTTT. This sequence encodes CASSLLTRGNTEAFF.

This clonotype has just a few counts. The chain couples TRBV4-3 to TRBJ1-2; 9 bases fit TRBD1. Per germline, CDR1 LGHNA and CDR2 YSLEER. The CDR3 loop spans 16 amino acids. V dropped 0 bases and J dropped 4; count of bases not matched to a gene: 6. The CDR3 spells CASSQDPGTGTYGYTF. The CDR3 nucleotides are TGCGCCAGCAGCCAAGATCCCGGGACAGGGACCTATGGCTACACCTTC.

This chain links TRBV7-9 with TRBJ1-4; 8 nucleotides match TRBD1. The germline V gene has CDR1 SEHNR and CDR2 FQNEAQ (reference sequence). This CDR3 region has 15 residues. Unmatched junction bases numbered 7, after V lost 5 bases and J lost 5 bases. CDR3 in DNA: TGTGCCAGCAGCACGAGACAGGGGACCAATGAAAAACTGTTTTTT. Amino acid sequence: CASSTRQGTNEKLFF.

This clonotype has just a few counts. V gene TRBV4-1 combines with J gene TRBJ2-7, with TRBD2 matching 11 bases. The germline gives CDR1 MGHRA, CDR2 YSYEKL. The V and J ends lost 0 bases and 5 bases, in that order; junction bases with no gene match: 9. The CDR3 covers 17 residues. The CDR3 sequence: CASSQERTGLAANEQYF. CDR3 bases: TGCGCCAGCAGCCAAGAACGGACGGGACTAGCGGCCAACGAGCAGTACTTC.

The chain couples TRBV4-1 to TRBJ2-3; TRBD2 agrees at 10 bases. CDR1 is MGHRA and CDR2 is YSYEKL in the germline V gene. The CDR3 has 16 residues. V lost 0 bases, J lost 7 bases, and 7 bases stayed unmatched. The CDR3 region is CASSQELAGTSNTQYF. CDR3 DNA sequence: TGCGCCAGCAGCCAAGAACTAGCGGGAACTTCTAATACGCAGTATTTT.

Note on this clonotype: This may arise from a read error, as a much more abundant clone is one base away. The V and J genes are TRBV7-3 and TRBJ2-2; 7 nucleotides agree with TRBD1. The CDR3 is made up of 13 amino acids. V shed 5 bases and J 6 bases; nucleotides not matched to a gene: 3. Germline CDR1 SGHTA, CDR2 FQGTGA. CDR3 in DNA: TGTGCCAGCAGCCCGACAGGGCCCGGGGAGCTGTTTTTT. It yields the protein CASSPTGPGELFF. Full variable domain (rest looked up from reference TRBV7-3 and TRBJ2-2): GAGVSQTPSNKVTEKGKYVELRCDPISGHTALYWYRQSLGQGPEFLIYFQGTGAADDSGLPNDRFFAVRPEGSVSTLKIQRTERGDSAVYLCASSPTGPGELFFGEGSRLTVL.

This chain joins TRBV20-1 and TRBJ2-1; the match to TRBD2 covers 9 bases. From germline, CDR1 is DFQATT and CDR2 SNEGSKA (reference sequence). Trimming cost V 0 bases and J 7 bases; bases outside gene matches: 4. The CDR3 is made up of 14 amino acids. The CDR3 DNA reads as TGCAGTGCTAGAGATCTGCGGGAGGGGAATGAGCAGTTCTTC. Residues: CSARDLREGNEQFF.

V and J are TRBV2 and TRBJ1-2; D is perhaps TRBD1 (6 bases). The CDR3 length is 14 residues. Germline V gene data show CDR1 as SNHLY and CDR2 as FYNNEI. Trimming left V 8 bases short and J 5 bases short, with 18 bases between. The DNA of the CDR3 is TGTGCCAGCGCTGGGGGGGCGGTAGAGTATGGCTACACCTTC. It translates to CASAGGAVEYGYTF.

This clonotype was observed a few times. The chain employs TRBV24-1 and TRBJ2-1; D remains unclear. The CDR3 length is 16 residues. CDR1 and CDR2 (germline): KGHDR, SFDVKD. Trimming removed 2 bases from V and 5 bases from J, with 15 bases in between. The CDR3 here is CATSDSLGSIHNEQFF. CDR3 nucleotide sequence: TGTGCCACCAGTGATTCCCTAGGAAGTATCCACAATGAGCAGTTCTTC.

Here the CDR3 DNA reads TGTGCCAGCAGACCCGGCGATTTGGGGGGAGATTACAATGAGCAGTTCTTC. Amino acid sequence: CASRPGDLGGDYNEQFF. The chain links TRBV27 to TRBJ2-1; weak D call: TRBD2 (6 bases). This CDR3 is 17 amino acids long. Germline-derived CDR1 and CDR2 are MNHEY and SMNVEV (reference sequence). Trimming took 6 bases from V and 4 from J, leaving 22 bases between them.

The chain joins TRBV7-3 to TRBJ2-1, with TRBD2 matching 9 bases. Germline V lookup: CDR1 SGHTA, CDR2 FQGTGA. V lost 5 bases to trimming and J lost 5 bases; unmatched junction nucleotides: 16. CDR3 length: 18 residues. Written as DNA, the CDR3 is TGTGCCAGCAGCCCCAAGTTTTCTAGCGGGAAACTTGACAATGAGCAGTTCTTC. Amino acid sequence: CASSPKFSSGKLDNEQFF.

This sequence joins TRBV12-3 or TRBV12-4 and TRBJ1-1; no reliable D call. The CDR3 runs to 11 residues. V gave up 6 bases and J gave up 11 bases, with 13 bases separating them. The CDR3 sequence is CASSSVAPAFF. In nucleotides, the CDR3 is TGTGCCAGCAGCTCGGTCGCTCCCGCTTTCTTT.

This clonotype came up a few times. CDR3 sequence (DNA): TGTGCCACCAGTGCCCTGAATCAGCCCCAGCATTTT. Translating it yields CATSALNQPQHF. The rearrangement links TRBV24-1 to TRBJ1-5; D is unresolved. V was shortened by 5 bases and J by 4 bases, with 5 bases between the two germline ends. The germline CDR1 and CDR2 sequences are KGHDR and SFDVKD. CDR3 length equals 12 residues.

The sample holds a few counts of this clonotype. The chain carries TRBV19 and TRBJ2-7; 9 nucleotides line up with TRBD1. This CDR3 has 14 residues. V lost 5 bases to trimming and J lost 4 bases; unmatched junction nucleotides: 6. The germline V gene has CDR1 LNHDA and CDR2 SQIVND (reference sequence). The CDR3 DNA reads TGTGCCAGTAGTTCATGGACAGGGGAGTACGAGCAGTACTTC. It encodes CASSSWTGEYEQYF.

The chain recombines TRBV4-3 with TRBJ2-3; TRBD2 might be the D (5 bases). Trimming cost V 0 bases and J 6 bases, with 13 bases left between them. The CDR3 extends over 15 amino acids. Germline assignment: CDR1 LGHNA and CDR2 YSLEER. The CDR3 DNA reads TGCGCCAGCAGCCAAGATCGGGTAGCGTACGATACGCAGTATTTT. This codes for CASSQDRVAYDTQYF.

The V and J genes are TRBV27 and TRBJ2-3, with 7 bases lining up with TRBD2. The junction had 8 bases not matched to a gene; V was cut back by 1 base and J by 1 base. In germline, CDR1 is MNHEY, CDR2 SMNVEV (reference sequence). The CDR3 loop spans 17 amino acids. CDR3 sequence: CASSLFAGDLGTDTQYF. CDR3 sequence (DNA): TGTGCCAGCAGTTTATTCGCGGGGGACTTGGGCACAGATACGCAGTATTTT.

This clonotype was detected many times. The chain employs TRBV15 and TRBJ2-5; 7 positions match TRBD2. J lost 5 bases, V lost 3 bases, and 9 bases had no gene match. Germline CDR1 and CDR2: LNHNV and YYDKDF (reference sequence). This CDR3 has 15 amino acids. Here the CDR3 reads CATSSGREDSETQYF. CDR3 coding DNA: TGTGCCACCAGCAGTGGTCGGGAGGATTCGGAGACCCAGTACTTC. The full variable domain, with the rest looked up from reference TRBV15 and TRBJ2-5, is DAMVIQNPRYQVTQFGKPVTLSCSQTLNHNVMYWYQQKSSQAPKLLFHYYDKDFNNEADTPDNFQSRRPNTSFCFLDIRSPGLGDTAMYLCATSSGREDSETQYFGPGTRLLVL.

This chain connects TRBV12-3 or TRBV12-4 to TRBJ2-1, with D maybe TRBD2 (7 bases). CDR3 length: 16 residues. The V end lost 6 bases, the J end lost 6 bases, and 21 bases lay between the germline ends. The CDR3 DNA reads TGTGCCAGCAGCCCTGAGGGGGGGCCTAGTCCCAATGAGCAGTTCTTC. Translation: CASSPEGGPSPNEQFF.

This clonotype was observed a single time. CDR3: CASSLGTSGYTDTQYF. The CDR3 nucleotides read TGCGCCAGCAGCCTCGGGACTAGCGGATACACAGATACGCAGTATTTT. This chain uses TRBV5-1 with TRBJ2-3; 11 bases align to TRBD2. The CDR3 runs 16 residues. The germline V gene has CDR1 SGHRS and CDR2 YFSETQ. V lost 4 bases, J lost 2 bases, and 6 bases stayed unmatched.

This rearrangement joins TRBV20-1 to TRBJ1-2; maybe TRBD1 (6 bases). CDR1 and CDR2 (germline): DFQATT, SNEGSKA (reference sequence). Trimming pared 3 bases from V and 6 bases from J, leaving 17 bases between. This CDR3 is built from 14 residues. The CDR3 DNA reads TGCAGTGCTAGGGAACAGGGATCGGTCGATGGCTACACCTTC. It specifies CSAREQGSVDGYTF.